Listed below are T cell receptor beta chains from one sample, sequenced in a study of shared T cell receptors in the human thymus. Clones were sequenced by immunoSEQ multiplex PCR, and TCRdb holds only the in-frame ones, with some missing. The sample carries hundreds of thousands of clones, approximately 90% recorded once. This sample also appeared in a second study, on human thymus T cells.

Sample: thymocytes. These TCRs come from a boy under two years old with a congenital heart defect. CDR3s include the opening cysteine and the closing phenylalanine or tryptophan. D genes are given only for firm matches. Size is omitted from some rows. Given values are once, few, many or a class for expanded clones.

D | J | size | V | DNA | CDR3
TRBD1 | TRBJ2-2 | - | TRBV11-3 | TGTGCCAGCAGTCATGGACAGGGGGCGCCCGGGGAGCTGTTTTTT | CASSHGQGAPGELFF
TRBD1 | TRBJ1-3 | - | TRBV7-2 | TGTGCCAGCAGCTCGTACGGGACAGATTCTGGAAACACCATATATTTT | CASSSYGTDSGNTIYF
TRBD2 | TRBJ2-1 | once | TRBV28 | TGTGCCAGCCCTCCCAGACTAGCGGGAGAGGGCGATGAGCAGTTCTTC | CASPPRLAGEGDEQFF
TRBD2 | TRBJ2-1 | - | TRBV6-7 | TGTGCCAGCAGTTCCGGACTAGCCAACAATGAGCAGTTCTTC | CASSSGLANNEQFF
- | TRBJ1-1 | - | TRBV28 | TGTGCCAGCAGACCGGATCTGGGCGCTGAAGCTTTCTTT | CASRPDLGAEAFF
- | TRBJ2-1 | few | TRBV4-2 | TGTGCCAGCAGCCAAATGGGAAGCTCTAGCTCCGACAATGAGCAGTTCTTC | CASSQMGSSSSDNEQFF
TRBD2 | TRBJ2-7 | - | TRBV15 | TGTGCCACCAGCAGAGAGGGGGGGGACGAGGAAAATTCGTGGCAGTACTTC | CATSREGGDEENSWQYF
- | TRBJ1-3 | - | TRBV27 | TGTGCCAGCAGAGACCTTGGACGGGGTAAAGGGGGAAACACCATATATTTT | CASRDLGRGKGGNTIYF
- | TRBJ1-4 | - | TRBV27 | TGTGCCAGCAGTTGTAAACGGTTTAATGAAAAACTGTTTTTT | CASSCKRFNEKLFF
TRBD1 | TRBJ2-5 | - | TRBV15 | TGTGCCACCAGGGGGAATGGGGACAGGGGGCATGGAGAGACCCAGTACTTC | CATRGNGDRGHGETQYF
- | TRBJ1-2 | few | TRBV5-6 | TGTGCCAGCAGGAGAACTACAGGGCCAAGTGGTTATGGCTACACCTTC | CASRRTTGPSGYGYTF
TRBD2 | TRBJ2-1 | - | TRBV7-2 | TGTGCCAGCAGCTTAGAGGGACTAGCGGGGTGGAATGAGCAGTTCTTC | CASSLEGLAGWNEQFF
- | TRBJ2-1 | - | TRBV10-3 | TGTGCCATCATGTTGGCGGGGCGATACAATGAGCAGTTCTTC | CAIMLAGRYNEQFF
- | TRBJ2-1 | once | TRBV20-1 | TGCAGTGGCGACATCTACAATGAGCAGTTCTTC | CSGDIYNEQFF
- | TRBJ1-2 | - | TRBV4-3 | TGCGCCAGCAGCCAAGTTTGGCCAGGCTATGGCTACACCTTC | CASSQVWPGYGYTF
- | TRBJ1-2 | - | TRBV18 | TGTGCCAGCTCACCTCTCCCCGTGCGGGGGATCTTCTATGGCTACACCTTC | CASSPLPVRGIFYGYTF
TRBD2 | TRBJ2-1 | - | TRBV4-3 | TGCGCCAGCAGCCAAGTATGTTCGGCGACTAGCACCGACAATGAGCAGTTCTTC | CASSQVCSATSTDNEQFF
TRBD1 | TRBJ2-3 | - | TRBV11-2 | TGTGCCAGCAGCTTGCCTCTGTGGACAGGGGCATACAACACGCAGTATTTT | CASSLPLWTGAYNTQYF
- | TRBJ2-7 | - | TRBV5-1 | TGCGCCAGCAGCTGCAGGGCCCCTCGGGACGAGCAGTACTTC | CASSCRAPRDEQYF
TRBD2 | TRBJ2-1 | - | TRBV10-1 | TGCGCCAGCAGTGTCAGCGGGAGAGACCACAATGAGCAGTTCTTC | CASSVSGRDHNEQFF
- | TRBJ1-4 | - | TRBV9 | TGTGCCAGCAGCGTAGCGGGGGCTAATGAAAAACTGTTTTTT | CASSVAGANEKLFF
TRBD1 | TRBJ2-7 | - | TRBV4-2 | TGTGCCAGCAGCCAAGATTTTAGAGACAGGGCCCAGAGGGAGCAGTACTTC | CASSQDFRDRAQREQYF
- | TRBJ1-4 | - | TRBV30 | TGTGCCTGGAGGCCCTGGACAGATGGTAATGAAAAACTGTTTTTT | CAWRPWTDGNEKLFF
- | TRBJ2-3 | - | TRBV19 | TGTGCCAGTAGTATTCAAGGACAGAACACAGATACGCAGTATTTT | CASSIQGQNTDTQYF
- | TRBJ2-7 | - | TRBV4-3 | TGCGCCAGCAGCCCCCTCAGGGGATCCTCTCGGGAGCAGTACTTC | CASSPLRGSSREQYF
- | TRBJ2-1 | - | TRBV4-1 | TGCGCCAGCAGCCACCCAGGGGCTCCCTACAATGAGCAGTTCTTC | CASSHPGAPYNEQFF
TRBD1 | TRBJ2-2 | - | TRBV10-3 | TGTGCCATCAAGACAGGGAGTGGGGACACCGGGGAGCTGTTTTTT | CAIKTGSGDTGELFF
- | TRBJ2-2 | - | TRBV5-1 | TGCGCCAGCACCACCTCCCGGAGGGCTGACGGGGAGCTGTTTTTT | CASTTSRRADGELFF